This T cell receptor beta chain was recovered during a study of cytomegalovirus exposure and HLA in healthy donors. Study-wide results and caveats: In vitro data verified a few CMV-associated chains as specific for CMV antigens. There were some public TCRs occurring in many donors, but most TCR sequences were rare. Researchers counted around 150 TCR beta chains as cytomegalovirus-associated.

A note on this clone: No antigen is known for it.

The V gene's germline CDR1 is MDHEN and CDR2 SYDVKM. Trimming shortened V by 2 bases and J by 4 bases, and 8 bases separated the two germline ends. This CDR3 is built from 13 residues. TCRdb's copy holds only in-frame clones and misses some; the assay was immunoSEQ multiplex PCR. The sample consists of 130,000 or so clones, roughly nine tenths of them appearing once. The chain is built from TRBV28 and TRBJ2-5; unclear D gene. Sequenced sample: PBMCs. This clonotype originated in a woman aged 18-35 years in good health and CMV-seropositive. This CDR3 is CASSLGQLETQYF. The DNA for the CDR3 is TGTGCCAGCAGTTTAGGCCAGTTAGAGACCCAGTACTTC.